This TCR beta chain was obtained from a study of early T cells in non-severe SARS-CoV-2 infection. Study at large: Bulk RNA taken from unsorted whole blood was sequenced, leaving chains unpaired. Study results and caveats: Matching results from VDJdb favored anti-spike CD8 responses, leaving private and CD4 specificities undetected.

The TCR library protocol was used to attach unique molecular identifiers. These identifiers were attached to individual cDNA molecules. Each CDR3 protein gets one entry after TCRdb re-called the 5' RACE reads with MiXCR. The table shows roughly 48,000 distinct CDR3 sequences, with 4% to 5% occurring only once. Trimming shortened V by 5 bases and J by 3 bases, and 10 bases separated the two germline ends. CDR3 length: 13 amino acids. Germline CDR1 SGHTA, CDR2 FQGNSA. This clonotype was counted ten times or more. The target antigen is unknown. Sequencing used whole blood. The source is an adult who was a healthcare worker with PCR-confirmed SARS-CoV-2 infection or an uninfected control (not recorded which). The chain has TRBV7-2 and TRBJ1-1, with D uncertain. This chain's CDR3 is CASSPRRHTEAFF. CDR3 sequence (DNA): TGTGCCAGCAGCCCTAGACGACACACTGAAGCTTTCTTT. The full variable domain, its missing parts supplied by reference TRBV7-2 and TRBJ1-1, is GAGVSQSPSNKVTEKGKDVELRCDPISGHTALYWYRQSLGQGLEFLIYFQGNSAPDKSGLPSDRFSAERTGGSVSTLTIQRTQQEDSAVYLCASSPRRHTEAFFGQGTRLTVV.